What follows is one TCR beta chain and its context. The count of this clonotype is one. Its cognate antigen has yet to be identified. Base qualities are not recorded, but no much larger clone differs from it by a single base. One read represents weak support. Library creation used RT-PCR. TCRdb names Illumina HiSeq 2500 as the instrument used. The public reads were reprocessed in TCRdb via fastp at Q25 and MiXCR, keeping in-frame beta chains. Merged by CDR3 protein, the rows form single entries marked with the most common genes and DNA. The sample contains more than 450,000 distinct CDR3 sequences, roughly 10% of them found a single time. The ten largest account for around 10% of the sample. These data belong to a study of response to subunit inactivated influenza vaccine (dated by TCRdb to the late 2010s). About the investigation overall: The study used deep quantitative T cell receptor repertoire profiling to track responses to a trivalent subunit inactivated influenza vaccine.

From the germline V gene, CDR1 is SGHTA and CDR2 is FQGNSA. V and J are trimmed by 6 bases and 7 bases, and the gene matches miss 8 bases of the junction. The CDR3 goes from the cysteine to the phenylalanine over 15 residues. The CDR3 DNA has 45 bases and is translated from base 1. Overall study results and their limits: According to the authors, only a limited number of new T cells may be recruited by each seasonal influenza vaccination.

The data were also submitted as part of a second study, on T cells expressing NK-cell markers. The second paper further reports: The TCR beta cDNA libraries were made using 5'RACE template switching, a step that added both a universal primer site and unique molecular identifiers. Three sorted T-cell subsets (CD3+CD56+NKG2C+, CD3+CD56+NKG2C- and CD3+CD56-NKG2C+) from fewer than 10 donors had their TCR beta-chain repertoires profiled. Seven of the eight sequenced donors were HCMV-seropositive and one was HCMV-seronegative. To restrict sorting to alphabetaTCR-expressing T cells, an anti-gammadeltaTCR antibody was added in several experiments. In several donors, the dominant CD3+CD56+NKG2C+ clonotypes were among the top 10 CD8+ clonotypes and accounted for about 1.0-7.5% of CD8+ T cells. Those dominant clonotypes were again the most abundant among CD3+CD56-NKG2C+ cells in a few donors, at 28.3-60.1%. Whether the expanded NKG2C-expressing T cell clones were specific for HCMV antigens was left unclear. Randomly selected healthy volunteers, three men and five women, were used as the eight sequenced donors. HCMV-specific IgG was detected in serum with a commercial ELISA kit to determine HCMV serostatus. Ficoll density gradient centrifugation was used to isolate peripheral blood mononuclear cells from blood. For 5 or 6 donors, unsorted PBMC were also used to sequence bulk peripheral blood T-cell repertoires. Priming for cDNA synthesis came from the TCR beta constant segment, and two successive PCR amplification steps followed. Sequencing of the libraries produced 2 x 150 bp reads on Illumina HiSeq 2000/2500, MiSeq or NextSeq. MIGEC was used to demultiplex reads and group the reads by UMI, and MiTCR was used to assemble and quantify clonotypes. Only TCR cDNA sequences supported by at least two reads were kept to exclude erroneous sequences. The tcR package was used for downstream repertoire analysis, and clonotypes were matched between fractions using CDR3 nucleotide sequence together with V segment. VDJmatch was used to annotate antigen specificity against VDJdb, with one amino acid substitution in CDR3 allowed.

The clonotype was recovered from a man aged 50 to 60 who received an inactivated influenza vaccine. Donor details come from another sample of the same person, matched by shared clones. The chain is made from TRBV7-2 and TRBJ1-6, with 8 bases matching TRBD1. The sample in question was PBMCs from blood, obtained on the day of vaccination. The sequenced DNA: TGTGCCAGCAGACAGGGGGGGGCTCAAAATTCACCCCTCCACTTT. This encodes CASRQGGAQNSPLHF.